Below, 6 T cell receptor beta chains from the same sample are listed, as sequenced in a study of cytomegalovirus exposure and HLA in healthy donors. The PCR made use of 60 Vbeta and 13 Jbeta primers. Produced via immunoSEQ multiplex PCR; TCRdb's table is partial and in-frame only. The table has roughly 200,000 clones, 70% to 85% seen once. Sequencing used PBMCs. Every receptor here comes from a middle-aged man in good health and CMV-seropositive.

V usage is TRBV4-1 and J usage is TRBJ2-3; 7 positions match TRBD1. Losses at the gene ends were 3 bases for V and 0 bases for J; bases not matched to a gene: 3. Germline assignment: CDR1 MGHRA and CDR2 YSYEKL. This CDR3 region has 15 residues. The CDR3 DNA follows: TGCGCCAGCAGCCACCGGGACAGCAGCACAGATACGCAGTATTTT. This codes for CASSHRDSSTDTQYF.

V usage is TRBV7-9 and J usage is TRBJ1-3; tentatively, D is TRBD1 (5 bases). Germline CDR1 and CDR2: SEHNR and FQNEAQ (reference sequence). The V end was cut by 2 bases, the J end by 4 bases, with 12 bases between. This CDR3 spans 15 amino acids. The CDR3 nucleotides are TGTGCCAGCAGCTTAACGGGCCCAGGGGGAAACACCATATATTTT. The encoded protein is CASSLTGPGGNTIYF.

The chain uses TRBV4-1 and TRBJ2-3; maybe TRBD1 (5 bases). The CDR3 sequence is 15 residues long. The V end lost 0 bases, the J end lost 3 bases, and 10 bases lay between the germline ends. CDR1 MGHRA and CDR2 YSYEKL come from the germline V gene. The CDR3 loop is CASSQDAGFTDTQYF. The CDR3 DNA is TGCGCCAGCAGCCAAGATGCAGGGTTTACAGATACGCAGTATTTT.

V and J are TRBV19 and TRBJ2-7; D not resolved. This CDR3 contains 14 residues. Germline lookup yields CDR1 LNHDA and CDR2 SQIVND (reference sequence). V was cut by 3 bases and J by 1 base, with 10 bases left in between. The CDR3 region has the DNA TGTGCCAGTAGTATGGGCTCCAGGTCCTACGAGCAGTACTTC. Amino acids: CASSMGSRSYEQYF. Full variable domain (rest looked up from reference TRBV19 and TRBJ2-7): DGGITQSPKYLFRKEGQNVTLSCEQNLNHDAMYWYRQDPGQGLRLIYYSQIVNDFQKGDIAEGYSVSREKKESFPLTVTSAQKNPTAFYLCASSMGSRSYEQYFGPGTRLTVT.

This chain's CDR3 is CASSRTPDSPLHF. The DNA for the CDR3 is TGTGCCAGCAGCAGAACGCCAGATTCACCCCTCCACTTT. The chain is built from TRBV5-6 and TRBJ1-6, with D unresolved. The CDR3 spans 13 residues. Germline CDR1 and CDR2: SGHDT and YYEEEE. With 4 bases removed from V and 8 bases from J, the gap between germline ends came to 10 bases.

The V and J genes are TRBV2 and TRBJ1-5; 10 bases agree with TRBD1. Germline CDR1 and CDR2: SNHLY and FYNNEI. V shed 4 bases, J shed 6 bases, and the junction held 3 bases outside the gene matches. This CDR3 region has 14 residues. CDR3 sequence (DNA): TGTGCCAGCAGTGGACAGGGGGCTGTTCAGCCCCAGCATTTT. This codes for CASSGQGAVQPQHF.